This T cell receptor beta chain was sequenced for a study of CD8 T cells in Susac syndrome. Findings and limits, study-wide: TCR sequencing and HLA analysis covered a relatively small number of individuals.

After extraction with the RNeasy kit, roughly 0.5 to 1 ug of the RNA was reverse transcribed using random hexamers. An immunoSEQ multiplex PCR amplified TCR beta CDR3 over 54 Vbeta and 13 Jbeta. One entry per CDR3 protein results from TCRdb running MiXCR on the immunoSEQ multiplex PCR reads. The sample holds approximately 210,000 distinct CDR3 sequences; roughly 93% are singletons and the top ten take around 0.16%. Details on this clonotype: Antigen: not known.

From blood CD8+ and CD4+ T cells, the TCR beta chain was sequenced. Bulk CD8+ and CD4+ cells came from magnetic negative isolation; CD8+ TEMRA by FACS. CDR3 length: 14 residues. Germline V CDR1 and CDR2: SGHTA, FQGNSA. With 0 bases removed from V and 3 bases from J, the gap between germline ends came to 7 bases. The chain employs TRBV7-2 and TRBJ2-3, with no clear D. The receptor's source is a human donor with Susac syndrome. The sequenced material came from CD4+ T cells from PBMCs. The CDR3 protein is CASSLARGTDTQYF. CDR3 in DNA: TGTGCCAGCAGCTTAGCGAGAGGAACAGATACGCAGTATTTT.